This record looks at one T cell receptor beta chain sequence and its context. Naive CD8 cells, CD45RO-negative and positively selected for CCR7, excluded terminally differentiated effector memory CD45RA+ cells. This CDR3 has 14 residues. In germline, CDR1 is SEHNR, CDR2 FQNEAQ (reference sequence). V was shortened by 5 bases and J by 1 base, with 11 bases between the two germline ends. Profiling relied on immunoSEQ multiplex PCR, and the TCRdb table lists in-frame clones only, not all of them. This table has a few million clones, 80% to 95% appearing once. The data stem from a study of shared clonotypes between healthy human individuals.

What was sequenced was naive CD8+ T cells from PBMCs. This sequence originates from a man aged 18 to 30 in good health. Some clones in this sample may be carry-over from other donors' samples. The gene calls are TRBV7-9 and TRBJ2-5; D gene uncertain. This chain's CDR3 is CASSPPRSQETQYF. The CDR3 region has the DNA TGTGCCAGCAGCCCTCCAAGGTCCCAAGAGACCCAGTACTTC.